Shown below are 16 T cell receptor beta chains from a single sample sequenced in a study of blood T cells in healthy people across ages. With a J-beta primer mix and a sample-barcoded 5' primer, a second PCR ran about 7 to 11 cycles. Via MiXCR, TCRdb re-called the 5' RACE reads, giving one row per CDR3 protein. The sample comprises around 820,000 distinct CDR3 sequences, 20% to 25% of which are singletons, and roughly 3.8% rests with the top ten. In addition, the sample was reused for a study of T cells of mothers and their children.

The sample was blood. The origin of the receptors is a boy aged 10-17 years in good health.

This clonotype was seen at least ten times. The chain has TRBV5-1 and TRBJ1-4; D gene ambiguous. Trimming pared 5 bases from V and 2 bases from J, leaving 13 bases between. This CDR3 comprises 15 residues. CDR1 and CDR2 from the germline V gene are SGHRS and YFSETQ. The CDR3 here is CASSYPGSTNEKLFF. Written as DNA, the CDR3 is TGCGCCAGCAGTTACCCCGGGAGCACTAATGAAAAACTGTTTTTT.

About this clonotype: Germline and junction disagree at one end, which may indicate a read error. V is TRBV6-2 or TRBV6-3 and J is TRBJ2-1, with TRBD1 matching 10 bases. Germline V lookup: CDR1 MNHEY, CDR2 SVGEGT. The CDR3 contains 16 residues. The DNA of the CDR3 is TGTGCCAGCAGCCCCGGGACAGGGGTAAACTACGATGAGCAGTTCTTC. This codes for CASSPGTGVNYDEQFF.

The V gene is TRBV27, the J gene TRBJ2-5; either TRBD1 or TRBD2 may fit D (5 bases each). The V gene's germline CDR1 is MNHEY and CDR2 SMNVEV (reference sequence). CDR3 length: 14 amino acids. The V end lost 2 bases, the J end lost 4 bases, and 11 bases lay between the germline ends. Here the CDR3 reads CASSLIGGGETQYF. CDR3 DNA sequence: TGTGCCAGCAGTTTAATTGGGGGTGGAGAGACCCAGTACTTC.

This clonotype was picked up a small number of times. The chain carries TRBV28 and TRBJ2-7, with D perhaps matching TRBD2 (6 bases). Looked up from germline, CDR1 is MDHEN and CDR2 is SYDVKM. Between the trimmed V and J ends, which lost 2 bases and 0 bases, there was a span of 11 bases. This CDR3 comprises 15 residues. The CDR3, as DNA: TGTGCCAGCAGTTTAGTAGCGGAGTCCTCCTACGAGCAGTACTTC. Its protein is CASSLVAESSYEQYF.

The J gene is TRBJ2-1, the V gene TRBV27, with D unclear. CDR3 length: 13 amino acids. The V gene lost 5 bases and the J gene lost 6 bases, with 11 bases spanning the gap. The germline V gene encodes CDR1 MNHEY and CDR2 SMNVEV (reference sequence). CDR3 residues: CASSPRWGNEQFF. The CDR3 DNA sequence: TGTGCCAGCAGTCCCCGGTGGGGCAATGAGCAGTTCTTC.

This clonotype was detected many times. V usage is TRBV29-1 and J usage is TRBJ2-1; D not certain. CDR3 length: 13 residues. The germline V gene encodes CDR1 SQVTM and CDR2 ANQGSEA. Trimming shortened V by 4 bases and J by 0 bases, and 7 bases separated the two germline ends. CDR3 sequence: CSVGQSSYNEQFF. CDR3 coding DNA: TGCAGCGTTGGTCAGAGCTCCTACAATGAGCAGTTCTTC.

The rearrangement links TRBV4-3 to TRBJ2-1; 9 bases match TRBD1. This CDR3 is built from 15 residues. V lost 3 bases and J lost 5; bases outside the gene matches: 5. Germline lookup yields CDR1 LGHNA and CDR2 YSLEER. The CDR3 protein is CASSQGQGWNNEQFF. The CDR3 bases are TGCGCCAGCAGCCAGGGACAGGGTTGGAACAATGAGCAGTTCTTC.

The CDR3 DNA follows: TGTGCCAGCAGTAAAACTCCAGGGGGCTGGGAGCAGTACTTC. This sequence encodes CASSKTPGGWEQYF. The chain carries TRBV6-6 and TRBJ2-7, with TRBD1 matching over 8 bases. This CDR3 is 14 amino acids long. Trimming took 5 bases from V and 7 from J; bases not matched to a gene: 10. Germline lookup yields CDR1 MNHNY and CDR2 SVGAGI (reference sequence).

This clonotype has more than one count but fewer than ten. The genes are TRBV12-3 or TRBV12-4 and TRBJ2-2; TRBD1 is a possible D gene (5 bases). V lost 3 bases and J lost 1, with 15 bases in between. The CDR3 sequence is 17 residues long. The CDR3 loop reads CASSLPPWQGNTGELFF. The CDR3 DNA sequence: TGTGCCAGCAGTTTGCCTCCCTGGCAGGGGAACACCGGGGAGCTGTTTTTT.

This clonotype has just a few counts. The rearrangement links TRBV19 to TRBJ2-7, with 10 positions matching TRBD2. The CDR3 has 16 amino acids. Trimming took 3 bases from V and 0 from J; bases not matched to a gene: 5. Germline lookup yields CDR1 LNHDA and CDR2 SQIVND (reference sequence). The CDR3 DNA reads as TGTGCCAGTAGTATTAGGCCTAGCGGGAGCTCCTACGAGCAGTACTTC. It yields the protein CASSIRPSGSSYEQYF. The variable domain in full, completed from reference TRBV19 and TRBJ2-7, reads DGGITQSPKYLFRKEGQNVTLSCEQNLNHDAMYWYRQDPGQGLRLIYYSQIVNDFQKGDIAEGYSVSREKKESFPLTVTSAQKNPTAFYLCASSIRPSGSSYEQYFGPGTRLTVT.

This clonotype occurred a few times. Written as DNA, the CDR3 is TGCAGCGTTGAAGATGACAGGGGGCGCGTTTTAGAGACCCAGTACTTC. Protein: CSVEDDRGRVLETQYF. This chain links TRBV29-1 with TRBJ2-5, with TRBD1 matching over 10 bases. The CDR3 sequence is 16 residues long. CDR1 is SQVTM and CDR2 is ANQGSEA in the germline V gene. Trimming took 0 bases from V and 4 from J; bases not matched to a gene: 8.

The chain is built from TRBV5-1 and TRBJ2-7, with 9 bases that match TRBD1. Germline-derived CDR1 and CDR2 are SGHRS and YFSETQ. Trimming at V came to 6 bases and at J to 7 bases, leaving 14 bases not matched to a gene. The CDR3 is 15 amino acids. In DNA, the CDR3 is TGCGCCAGCACTACAGGGGACAGGGACGGGGAAGAGCAGTACTTC. Translated: CASTTGDRDGEEQYF.

With respect to this clonotype: A much larger clone differs by one base, so this may be a read error. The chain has TRBV27 and TRBJ2-3, with D perhaps TRBD1 (5 bases). The CDR3 runs 15 residues. V lost 4 bases, J lost 3 bases, and 14 bases lay in between. Germline V CDR1 and CDR2: MNHEY, SMNVEV (reference sequence). The CDR3: CASSSGQGETDTQYF. In DNA form, the CDR3 reads TGTGCCAGCAGTTCCGGGCAGGGTGAAACAGATACGCAGTATTTT.

Only a few counts were recorded for this clonotype. This chain uses TRBV4-3 with TRBJ2-5; TRBD2 aligns across 9 bases. The CDR3 is made up of 16 amino acids. Per the germline V gene, CDR1 is LGHNA and CDR2 is YSLEER. J lost 5 bases, V lost 4 bases, and 11 bases had no gene match. In nucleotides, the CDR3 is TGCGCCAGCAGCCGGGCTATATCGACTAGCGGCGAGACCCAGTACTTC. It is translated as CASSRAISTSGETQYF.

This clonotype was found a few times. J is TRBJ2-5 and V is TRBV29-1, with D perhaps matching TRBD1 (5 bases). V was shortened by 3 bases and J by 5 bases, with 10 bases between the two germline ends. This CDR3 is 12 amino acids long. The germline V gene encodes CDR1 SQVTM and CDR2 ANQGSEA. The CDR3 nucleotides are TGCAGCGTTGACACGACAGCGGAGACCCAGTACTTC. This encodes CSVDTTAETQYF.

A remark on this clonotype: Germline and junction disagree at one end, which may indicate a read error. The chain uses TRBV2 and TRBJ2-1; D may be TRBD1 (6 bases). The J call is uncertain, as TRBJ2-7 better fits the DNA end. The germline V gene encodes CDR1 SNHLY and CDR2 FYNNEI. The CDR3 consists of 14 residues. In DNA, the CDR3 is TGTGCCTGCAGTGTAGAGGGGGTCTCCTACGAGCAGTACTTC. Translating it yields CACSVEGVSYEQYF.